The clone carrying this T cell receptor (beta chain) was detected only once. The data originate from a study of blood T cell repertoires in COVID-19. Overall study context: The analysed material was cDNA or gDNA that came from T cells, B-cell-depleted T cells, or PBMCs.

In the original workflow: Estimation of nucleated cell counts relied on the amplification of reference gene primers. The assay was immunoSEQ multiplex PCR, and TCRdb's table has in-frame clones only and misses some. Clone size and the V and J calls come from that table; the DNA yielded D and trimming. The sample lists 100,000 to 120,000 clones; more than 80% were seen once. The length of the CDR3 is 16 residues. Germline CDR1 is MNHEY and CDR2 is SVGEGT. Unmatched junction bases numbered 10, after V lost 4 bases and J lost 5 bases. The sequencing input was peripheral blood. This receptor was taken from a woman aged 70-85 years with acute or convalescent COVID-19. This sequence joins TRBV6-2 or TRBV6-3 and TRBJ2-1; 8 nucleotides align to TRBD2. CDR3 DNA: TGTGCCAGCAGTTCCCGGACCGGGACTAGACACAATGAGCAGTTCTTC. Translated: CASSSRTGTRHNEQFF.